Sequencing of this TCR beta chain was carried out in a study of T cell responses to AZD1222 COVID-19 vaccine. Clones were read by immunoSEQ multiplex PCR, and TCRdb kept only the in-frame ones, dropping some. Among roughly 100,000 clones listed, roughly nine tenths were seen once. CDR1 and CDR2 (germline): MRHNA, SNTAGT. Trimming removed 6 bases from V and 1 base from J; junction bases left unmatched: 7. The CDR3 spans 15 residues. The sequenced sample was peripheral blood, obtained 28 days after the second AZD1222 dose. The receptor's source is an adult who received the AZD1222 COVID-19 vaccine. This sequence joins TRBV6-4 and TRBJ1-1; TRBD1 agrees at 8 bases. CDR3 sequence: CASRTTGTGNTEAFF. As DNA, the CDR3 is TGTGCCAGCAGGACCACCGGGACAGGGAACACTGAAGCTTTCTTT.